The rows below give T cell receptor beta chains drawn from one sample of a study of PD-L1 blockade in urothelial cancer. Some clones are missing from TCRdb's copy, which holds only in-frame ones; the method was immunoSEQ multiplex PCR. Among over 100,000 clones, about 88% were seen once, and the ten largest hold 2.5% to 4%. This specimen consisted of PBMCs, obtained around atezolizumab (anti-PD-L1) treatment. The receptors here all came from a man between 50 and 59 years old with urothelial cancer. Each CDR3 is given with its conserved first and last residue. The D gene is left open where the match is weak. Size values are once, few and many counts, or a class for expanded clones, and some rows have none.

v_gene,j_gene,d_gene,abundance,CDR3aa,CDR3nt
TRBV7-7,TRBJ2-2,TRBD2,few,CASSPGLAGGAGELFF,TGTGCTAGCAGCCCGGGACTAGCGGGAGGGGCCGGGGAGCTGTTTTTT
TRBV5-4,TRBJ2-7,TRBD2,-,CASSLGGVAGAYEQYF,TGTGCCAGCAGCTTGGGCGGGGTAGCGGGCGCCTACGAGCAGTACTTC
TRBV13,TRBJ1-1,-,-,CASSSPGNTEAFF,TGTGCCAGCAGCTCCCCAGGTAACACTGAAGCTTTCTTT
TRBV5-5,TRBJ2-7,-,-,CASSPPTAGYNYEQYF,TGTGCCAGCAGCCCCCCAACGGCGGGCTATAACTACGAGCAGTACTTC
TRBV11-2,TRBJ1-1,TRBD1,-,CASSQDRGEAFF,TGTGCCAGCAGCCAGGACAGGGGGGAAGCTTTCTTT
TRBV6-1,TRBJ1-5,TRBD1,few,CASSEAGQDYQPQHF,TGTGCCAGCAGTGAAGCGGGACAGGACTATCAGCCCCAGCATTTT
TRBV11-2,TRBJ2-1,-,-,CASSPTTRSSYNEQFF,TGTGCCAGCAGCCCGACTACTCGGAGCTCCTACAATGAGCAGTTCTTC
TRBV28,TRBJ2-7,TRBD1,-,CASSGGSGTGGHEQYF,TGTGCCAGCAGTGGGGGGTCGGGGACAGGGGGCCACGAGCAGTACTTC
TRBV7-8,TRBJ2-3,TRBD2,-,CASSANSGGTDTQYF,TGTGCCAGCAGCGCTAACAGCGGGGGAACAGATACGCAGTATTTT
TRBV9,TRBJ1-5,-,-,CASSVWEGGQPQHF,TGTGCCAGCAGCGTATGGGAGGGAGGTCAGCCCCAGCATTTT
TRBV7-3,TRBJ2-2,TRBD1,once,CASSSGGTGELFF,TGTGCCAGCAGCTCAGGGGGCACCGGGGAGCTGTTTTTT
TRBV4-1,TRBJ2-2,TRBD2,-,CASSRGTSGTTGELFF,TGCGCCAGCAGCCGTGGGACTAGCGGGACCACCGGGGAGCTGTTTTTT
TRBV9,TRBJ2-2,TRBD1,once,CASSAGTGRGGELFF,TGTGCCAGCAGCGCCGGGACAGGGAGGGGCGGGGAGCTGTTTTTT
TRBV5-1,TRBJ1-2,TRBD1,-,CASSFTTGGSGYTF,TGCGCCAGCAGCTTCACGACAGGGGGGAGCGGCTACACCTTC
TRBV5-1,TRBJ2-5,TRBD1,-,CASSQGQGGETQYF,TGCGCCAGCAGCCAGGGACAGGGTGGGGAGACCCAGTACTTC
TRBV10-3,TRBJ1-1,-,-,CAISESTGFNTEAFF,TGTGCCATCAGTGAGTCGACCGGGTTTAACACTGAAGCTTTCTTT
TRBV28,TRBJ2-3,TRBD2,-,CASSPSGLLEGTDTQYF,TGTGCCAGCAGCCCTAGCGGCCTCTTGGAGGGCACAGATACGCAGTATTTT
TRBV7-8,TRBJ2-7,-,-,CASSSRVEQYF,TGTGCCAGCAGCTCCCGGGTCGAGCAGTACTTC
TRBV5-1,TRBJ1-1,TRBD1,-,CASSFSEGARTEAFF,TGCGCCAGCAGCTTTTCAGAGGGGGCGAGAACTGAAGCTTTCTTT
TRBV6-6,TRBJ1-1,TRBD1,once,CASTLGTVEAFF,TGTGCCAGCACTTTAGGGACAGTTGAAGCTTTCTTT
TRBV19,TRBJ2-3,-,-,CASSPHPRGWSTDTQYF,TGTGCCAGTAGCCCTCACCCCAGGGGTTGGAGCACAGATACGCAGTATTTT
TRBV5-6,TRBJ1-1,-,once,CASTRRGVGGRTEAFF,TGTGCCAGCACCCGTCGGGGAGTGGGCGGCCGCACTGAAGCTTTCTTT
TRBV15,TRBJ2-4,-,-,CATSRGIVSTKNIQYF,TGTGCCACCAGCAGAGGCATTGTTAGTACCAAAAACATTCAGTACTTC
TRBV2,TRBJ1-5,-,-,CASSWGDSNQPQHF,TGTGCCAGCAGTTGGGGGGACAGCAATCAGCCCCAGCATTTT
TRBV2,TRBJ2-1,TRBD1,-,CASRGTVTYEQFF,TGTGCCAGCAGAGGGACAGTCACCTATGAGCAGTTCTTC
TRBV13,TRBJ2-7,TRBD1,-,CASSLEAPGQGIFEQYF,TGTGCCAGCAGCTTAGAAGCCCCGGGACAGGGAATTTTCGAGCAGTACTTC
TRBV5-1,TRBJ2-7,TRBD1,-,CASRQGVEYEQYF,TGCGCCAGCCGCCAGGGGGTCGAATACGAGCAGTACTTC
TRBV29-1,TRBJ2-4,TRBD2,-,CSVQLAGGFLAKNIQYF,TGCAGCGTCCAGCTAGCGGGAGGCTTCCTAGCCAAAAACATTCAGTACTTC
TRBV7-9,TRBJ2-7,TRBD1,-,CASSSGAGGEQYF,TGTGCCAGCAGCTCAGGGGCAGGGGGCGAGCAGTACTTC
TRBV25-1,TRBJ1-2,-,once,CASSALRSGVGGYTF,TGTGCCAGCAGCGCCCTGAGGTCGGGTGTTGGCGGCTACACCTTC
TRBV9,TRBJ2-1,-,-,CASSVGYPGDNEQFF,TGTGCCAGCAGCGTAGGGTACCCCGGGGACAATGAGCAGTTCTTC
TRBV4-1,TRBJ2-7,-,-,CASSPEPLVYEQYF,TGCGCCAGCAGCCCTGAACCATTAGTCTACGAGCAGTACTTC
TRBV5-4,TRBJ2-7,-,once,CASSLSPRYEQYF,TGTGCCAGCAGCTTGAGCCCACGCTACGAGCAGTACTTC
TRBV19,TRBJ2-3,TRBD2,-,CASSIGGGSGDTQYF,TGTGCCAGTAGTATAGGAGGCGGGAGTGGTGATACGCAGTATTTT
TRBV5-4,TRBJ1-3,TRBD1,-,CASSLDRGLGNTIYF,TGTGCCAGCAGCTTGGACAGGGGGCTTGGAAACACCATATATTTT
TRBV19,TRBJ2-2,TRBD2,-,CASSISWVGRANAGELFF,TGTGCCAGTAGTATTAGCTGGGTCGGGAGGGCCAACGCCGGGGAGCTGTTTTTT
TRBV6-1,TRBJ2-3,-,-,CASSGGVPPTQYF,TGTGCCAGCAGTGGGGGAGTCCCGCCTACGCAGTATTTT
TRBV5-6,TRBJ1-2,-,few,CASSLDSDGYTF,TGTGCCAGCAGCCTTGACAGCGATGGCTACACCTTC
TRBV14,TRBJ2-2,-,-,CASSQVRDTGELFF,TGTGCCAGCAGCCAAGTAAGAGACACCGGGGAGCTGTTTTTT
TRBV28,TRBJ2-1,TRBD2,-,CASSLRSGRGAMSTYNEQFF,TGTGCCAGCAGTTTACGTAGCGGGAGGGGGGCTATGAGCACCTACAATGAGCAGTTCTTC
TRBV28,TRBJ1-1,-,-,CASSLWQANPEAFF,TGTGCCAGCAGTTTATGGCAAGCCAACCCTGAAGCTTTCTTT
TRBV5-1,TRBJ2-7,TRBD2,-,CASSGGLAGGPQYF,TGCGCCAGCAGCGGGGGACTAGCGGGAGGGCCCCAGTACTTC
TRBV5-1,TRBJ1-4,-,-,CASSLTPENEKLFF,TGCGCCAGCAGCTTGACCCCTGAGAATGAAAAACTGTTTTTT
TRBV7-2,TRBJ2-7,-,-,CASSSRGGSSGSYEQYF,TGTGCCAGCAGCTCCCGTGGTGGGTCGAGCGGTTCCTACGAGCAGTACTTC